Following are 27 T cell receptor beta chains from one sample sequenced in a study of T cells after yellow fever vaccination. Each CDR3 protein gets one entry after TCRdb re-called the 5' RACE reads with MiXCR. Altogether tens of thousands of distinct CDR3 sequences are present, about 7.7% being singletons, with the ten largest covering around 45%. Sequenced material: CD8+ T cells sorted from PBMCs, taken on the day of the yellow fever booster vaccination. The source of these receptors is a man younger than 45 who received the YFV17D yellow fever vaccine.

This clonotype showed up just a few times. This chain links TRBV7-3 with TRBJ2-3, with 7 bases matching TRBD1. This CDR3 has 18 residues. CDR1 and CDR2 (germline): SGHTA, FQGTGA. Trimming removed 2 bases from V and 1 base from J; junction bases left unmatched: 12. CDR3 coding DNA: TGTGCCAGCAGCTTATTGGGACAGCTTGAAGTGGGCACAGATACGCAGTATTTT. Translated: CASSLLGQLEVGTDTQYF.

The table lists this clonotype with a few counts. The chain links TRBV15 to TRBJ2-7; D is uncertain. The CDR3 is 14 amino acids. V lost 1 base and J lost 2, with 9 bases in between. Germline V lookup: CDR1 LNHNV, CDR2 YYDKDF (reference sequence). The CDR3 reads CATSRVEQPYEQYF. CDR3 nucleotides: TGTGCCACCAGCAGAGTAGAACAGCCCTACGAGCAGTACTTC.

In the case of this clonotype: A much bigger clone sits one base away, suggesting this may be a read error. The CDR3, as DNA: TGTTCCAGCAGTTTAGATGAGACCCAGTACTTC. This translates into CSSSLDETQYF. The genes are TRBV28 and TRBJ2-5; D is undetermined. This CDR3 has 11 residues. Germline V CDR1 and CDR2: MDHEN, SYDVKM.

This clonotype was found a few times. The V and J genes are TRBV7-6 and TRBJ1-1, with 7 positions matching TRBD1. This CDR3 spans 16 amino acids. Germline V gives CDR1 SGHVS, CDR2 FNYEAQ. The J segment lost 3 bases and the V segment lost 2 bases, leaving 9 bases of the junction unmatched. The CDR3 nucleotides are TGTGCCAGCAGCTTATTTGCTGAGGGGGCGGACACTGAAGCTTTCTTT. As protein: CASSLFAEGADTEAFF.

This clonotype was seen a handful of times. The rearrangement uses TRBV25-1 and TRBJ2-7; D may be TRBD2 (5 bases). This CDR3 contains 13 residues. Trimming shortened V by 3 bases and J by 0 bases, and 6 bases separated the two germline ends. Germline values: CDR1 MGHDK, CDR2 SYGVNS. The CDR3 region is CASSEGSSYEQYF. The DNA for the CDR3 is TGTGCCAGCAGTGAGGGGAGCTCCTACGAGCAGTACTTC.

There are many counts of this clonotype. J is TRBJ2-7 and V is TRBV9, with 7 nucleotides matching TRBD1. The CDR3 runs 12 residues. CDR1 SGDLS and CDR2 YYNGEE come from the germline V gene. V dropped 5 bases and J dropped 3; count of bases not matched to a gene: 2. In DNA form, the CDR3 reads TGTGCCAGCAGTGGGACAGACTACGAGCAGTACTTC. Translated: CASSGTDYEQYF.

The chain links TRBV28 to TRBJ1-3; TRBD1 matches at 9 bases. CDR1 is MDHEN, CDR2 SYDVKM, per germline. CDR3 length equals 15 residues. V lost 5 bases and J lost 3; bases outside the gene matches: 5. In DNA form, the CDR3 reads TGTGCCAGCAGTCCAACAGGGGGCGGTGGAAACACCATATATTTT. Residues: CASSPTGGGGNTIYF. Complete variable domain (other parts from reference TRBV28 and TRBJ1-3): DVKVTQSSRYLVKRTGEKVFLECVQDMDHENMFWYRQDPGLGLRLIYFSYDVKMKEKGDIPEGYSVSREKKERFSLILESASTNQTSMYLCASSPTGGGGNTIYFGEGSWLTVV.

This clonotype was seen a handful of times. The chain combines TRBV20-1 with TRBJ2-7; possible D gene TRBD1, 6 bases. CDR1 and CDR2 from the germline V gene are DFQATT and SNEGSKA (reference sequence). This CDR3 contains 12 residues. The V gene lost 3 bases and the J gene lost 3 bases, with 9 bases spanning the gap. The CDR3 is CSASQGLYEQYF. The DNA for the CDR3 is TGCAGTGCTAGCCAGGGGCTCTACGAGCAGTACTTC.

This clonotype was observed a few times. The rearrangement uses TRBV12-3 or TRBV12-4 and TRBJ2-7, with D unclear. This CDR3 region has 12 residues. V dropped 5 bases and J dropped 7 bases, with 12 bases sitting between them. The CDR3 nucleotides are TGTGCCAGCAGTCATGGAACGGAGGAGCAGTACTTC. Translation gives CASSHGTEEQYF.

This sequence joins TRBV5-1 and TRBJ2-1, with unresolved D. The CDR3 totals 13 residues. Germline V CDR1 and CDR2: SGHRS, YFSETQ. Trimming removed 2 bases from V and 4 bases from J, with 7 bases in between. The CDR3 protein is CASSLTDYNEQFF. The CDR3 DNA follows: TGCGCCAGCAGCTTAACGGATTACAATGAGCAGTTCTTC.

This clonotype showed up just a few times. V usage is TRBV15 and J usage is TRBJ2-3, with 9 bases identical to TRBD2. Germline V gene sequence: CDR1 LNHNV, CDR2 YYDKDF (reference sequence). J gave up 6 bases and V 2 bases, and 6 bases lay outside the gene matches. The CDR3 is made up of 15 amino acids. CDR3 loop: CATSRISGGGDTQYF. The CDR3 DNA is TGTGCCACCAGCAGAATTAGCGGGGGAGGGGATACGCAGTATTTT.

The chain uses TRBV11-2 and TRBJ2-1, with a tentative D call TRBD2 (6 bases). The CDR3 loop spans 15 amino acids. Germline V gives CDR1 SGHAT, CDR2 FQNNGV. Deletions cut 3 bases from V and 8 bases from J, with 17 bases between. The CDR3 sequence is CASSFGLTTGYEQFF. In DNA, the CDR3 is TGTGCCAGCAGCTTTGGACTAACGACTGGGTATGAGCAGTTCTTC.

This clonotype was found a few times. The J gene is TRBJ2-3, the V gene TRBV12-1; the table gives TRBD1 as D, unverified against the DNA. TRBV12-1 has pseudogene status. The CDR3 is made up of 19 amino acids. The CDR3 protein is CASSFSTLGQGPSTDTQYF. Written as DNA, the CDR3 is TGTGCCAGCAGCTTTTCCACACTAGGACAGGGCCCATCGACAGATACGCAGTATTTT.

Comment on this clonotype: An end of the junction differs from the germline gene, which may be a read error. This chain joins TRBV28 and TRBJ2-3, with TRBD2 matching over 9 bases. The CDR3 length is 16 residues. Looked up from germline, CDR1 is MDHEN and CDR2 is SYDVKM. The CDR3 DNA follows: TGTGTCAGCAGTTTCGGGCCTAGCGGGGGCACAGATACGCAGTATTTT. Its translation is CVSSFGPSGGTDTQYF.

This clonotype showed up just a few times. The chain uses TRBV23-1 and TRBJ2-7, with a weak D call TRBD2 (6 bases). TRBV23-1 is an open reading frame, and its role is uncertain. The ends were cut back, 10 bases at V and 6 bases at J, with 22 bases in the middle. This CDR3 contains 14 residues. The CDR3 sequence is CATHGRRDSCEQYF. In DNA form, the CDR3 reads TGCGCCACCCACGGTCGGCGGGATAGCTGCGAGCAGTACTTC.

This clonotype was picked up a small number of times. V usage is TRBV2 and J usage is TRBJ2-3, with D possibly TRBD2 on 8 matching bases. This CDR3 region has 17 residues. Germline assignment: CDR1 SNHLY and CDR2 FYNNEI. The ends were cut back, 10 bases at V and 0 bases at J, with 23 bases in the middle. The chain's CDR3 is CATKGATSDTSTDTQYF. The CDR3, as DNA: TGTGCCACAAAGGGGGCGACTAGCGATACTAGCACAGATACGCAGTATTTT.

The chain couples TRBV7-6 to TRBJ1-1, with 7 bases aligning to TRBD1. From germline, CDR1 is SGHVS and CDR2 FNYEAQ. Trimming took 1 base from V and 6 from J; bases not matched to a gene: 2. The CDR3 runs 13 residues. The CDR3 DNA reads TGTGCCAGCAGCTTAGAAACAGGGGCTGAAGCTTTCTTT. Amino acids: CASSLETGAEAFF.

This clonotype has a count of ten or more. The chain employs TRBV7-2 and TRBJ2-3; 9 bases agree with TRBD2. The CDR3 is 16 amino acids. Germline lookup yields CDR1 SGHTA and CDR2 FQGNSA. With V trimmed by 1 base and J by 0 bases, 2 bases remained unmatched. The CDR3 coding sequence is TGTGCCAGCAGCTTAGGACTAGCGGCCAGCACAGATACGCAGTATTTT. As protein: CASSLGLAASTDTQYF.

The chain has TRBV12-3 or TRBV12-4 and TRBJ2-3, with D possibly being TRBD2 (7 bases). The CDR3 totals 14 residues. V was pared by 6 bases and J by 2 bases, with 12 bases between. In DNA form, the CDR3 reads TGTGCCAGCAGGCGCGGGGGCTTCACAGATACGCAGTATTTT. Protein sequence: CASRRGGFTDTQYF.

This clonotype has a handful of counts. This chain joins TRBV30 and TRBJ2-1; D uncertain. Trimming removed 0 bases at V and 5 bases at J, with 8 bases between. CDR3 length: 13 amino acids. The germline CDR1 and CDR2 sequences are GTSNPN and SVGIG (reference sequence). The CDR3 nucleotides read TGTGCCTGGAGTGTACTGTCGCACAATGAGCAGTTCTTC. This translates into CAWSVLSHNEQFF.

This clonotype was counted at least ten times. The DNA of the CDR3 is TGCAGCGTTGATGCGGGACCCTACGAGCAGTACTTC. Encoded protein: CSVDAGPYEQYF. The chain couples TRBV29-1 to TRBJ2-7; the D gene is possibly TRBD2 (6 bases). The CDR3 contains 12 residues. Trimming cost V 3 bases and J 2 bases, with 8 bases left between them. Germline loops: CDR1 SQVTM, CDR2 ANQGSEA.

The chain is built from TRBV2 and TRBJ1-5; D is ambiguous. The CDR3 has 13 amino acids. V lost 8 bases and J lost 3, with 11 bases in between. Germline V gene lookup returns CDR1 SNHLY and CDR2 FYNNEI. The CDR3 loop is CASEVEFNQPQHF. DNA for the CDR3: TGTGCCAGCGAGGTGGAATTCAATCAGCCCCAGCATTTT.

This clonotype appeared many times. The gene calls are TRBV5-1 and TRBJ2-1; TRBD2 aligns across 11 bases. Germline CDR1 reads SGHRS; CDR2 reads YFSETQ. This CDR3 comprises 16 residues. V was pared by 4 bases and J by 9 bases, with 12 bases of the junction left unmatched. The CDR3 protein is CASSQKTSGIRGEQFF. DNA of the CDR3: TGCGCCAGCAGCCAAAAGACTAGCGGGATAAGGGGTGAGCAGTTCTTC. Using reference TRBV5-1 and TRBJ2-1 for the parts outside the CDR3, the full variable domain is KAGVTQTPRYLIKTRGQQVTLSCSPISGHRSVSWYQQTPGQGLQFLFEYFSETQRNKGNFPGRFSGRQFSNSRSEMNVSTLELGDSALYLCASSQKTSGIRGEQFFGPGTRLTVL.

This chain joins TRBV5-1 and TRBJ2-3; D is perhaps TRBD2 (6 bases). Germline V gene lookup returns CDR1 SGHRS and CDR2 YFSETQ. Trimming cost V 1 base and J 2 bases, with 17 bases left between them. The CDR3 runs to 17 residues. The CDR3 spells CASSLRTISQVTDTQYF. In nucleotides, the CDR3 is TGCGCCAGCAGCTTGAGGACTATCTCCCAAGTCACAGATACGCAGTATTTT.

This clonotype was seen ten or more times. The V call is TRBV18, the J call TRBJ2-7, with 11 bases identical to TRBD1. Losses at the gene ends were 4 bases for V and 2 bases for J; bases not matched to a gene: 7. The CDR3 runs to 16 residues. Germline CDR1 reads KGHSH; CDR2 reads LQKENI. CDR3 DNA sequence: TGTGCCAGCTCACGCCTGCCGGGACAGGGGGCCTACGAGCAGTACTTC. It encodes CASSRLPGQGAYEQYF.

The rearrangement uses TRBV19 and TRBJ2-7; D may be TRBD1 (5 bases). The CDR3 loop spans 16 amino acids. The V and J ends lost 1 base and 6 bases respectively, with 19 bases between them. CDR1 is LNHDA and CDR2 is SQIVND in the germline V gene (reference sequence). Here the CDR3 reads CASSIGGGHSSLEQYF. The CDR3 DNA is TGTGCCAGTAGTATAGGAGGCGGACATTCGTCTCTCGAGCAGTACTTC. Based on the CDR3 plus reference TRBV19 and TRBJ2-7, the full variable domain is DGGITQSPKYLFRKEGQNVTLSCEQNLNHDAMYWYRQDPGQGLRLIYYSQIVNDFQKGDIAEGYSVSREKKESFPLTVTSAQKNPTAFYLCASSIGGGHSSLEQYFGPGTRLTVT.

This clonotype was recorded at least ten times. One end of the junction is discordant with germline, which a read error may explain. The chain links TRBV20-1 to TRBJ2-1, with D perhaps TRBD2 (5 bases). Per germline, CDR1 DFQATT and CDR2 SNEGSKA (reference sequence). The CDR3 is 13 residues long. The CDR3 nucleotides are TGCAGTGCAAGAGGGAATATCCACAATGAGCAGTTCTTC. Encoded protein: CSARGNIHNEQFF.